Listed below are T cell receptor beta chains from one sample, sequenced in a study of vaccination and CD4 T cells after COVID-19. One entry per CDR3 protein results from TCRdb running MiXCR on the PCR reads. The sample holds some 13,000 distinct CDR3 sequences, 30% to 35% seen once. Their antigens remain unidentified. Sequenced sample: CD4+ T cells from blood, cultured in vitro. These receptors all come from a human donor who had recovered from COVID-19. CDR3s include the opening cysteine and the closing phenylalanine or tryptophan. Fields, in order: V gene, CDR3 protein.

V gene: TRBV20-1
CDR3 protein: CSARADSNQPQHF

V gene: TRBV7-9
CDR3 protein: CASSLRGGYGYTF

V gene: TRBV20-1
CDR3 protein: CSGRGPNEKLFF

V gene: TRBV28
CDR3 protein: CASSPGFGTYGYTF

V gene: TRBV20-1
CDR3 protein: CSARVQTGVPVNYGYTF

V gene: TRBV5-4
CDR3 protein: CASSPSGANVLTF

V gene: TRBV6-1
CDR3 protein: CACKVRDILNQSQHF

V gene: TRBV6-5
CDR3 protein: CASSYLGTGDYGYTF

V gene: TRBV20-1
CDR3 protein: CSASRGQAEEKLFF

V gene: TRBV7-9
CDR3 protein: CASNDRAGANVLTF

V gene: TRBV6-1
CDR3 protein: CASSLSGDSTDTQYF

V gene: TRBV18
CDR3 protein: CASSRDRRQPQHF

V gene: TRBV4-2
CDR3 protein: CASSQGLAGSYEQYF

V gene: TRBV29-1
CDR3 protein: CSVGQGNTDTQYF

V gene: TRBV6-4
CDR3 protein: CASSEWSGTTYGYTF

V gene: TRBV18
CDR3 protein: CASSRSGSTDTQYF

V gene: TRBV2
CDR3 protein: CASSYGDRANTEAFF

V gene: TRBV20-1
CDR3 protein: CSAPRIAGGRGTGELFF

V gene: TRBV25-1
CDR3 protein: CASSAPGLGFGTQYF

V gene: TRBV6-2/TRBV6-3
CDR3 protein: CASSYWGEQFF

V gene: TRBV19
CDR3 protein: CASSPTSGTYNEQFF

V gene: TRBV7-9
CDR3 protein: CASSPGTSVREQYF

V gene: TRBV10-3
CDR3 protein: CAIRTGTGGLETQYF

V gene: TRBV6-1
CDR3 protein: CASGPRQRLYGYTF

V gene: TRBV6-5
CDR3 protein: CASSYSGPRGTDTQYF

V gene: TRBV5-4
CDR3 protein: CASSSGAGGLWITEAFF

V gene: TRBV24-1
CDR3 protein: CATSDREDRGVQFF

V gene: TRBV19
CDR3 protein: CASSIVGLGAQRSYNEQFF

V gene: TRBV7-7
CDR3 protein: CASSLVSQETQYF

V gene: TRBV12-3/TRBV12-4
CDR3 protein: CASRVSDEQFF

V gene: TRBV28
CDR3 protein: CASSSLIRDRVQETQYF

V gene: TRBV20-1
CDR3 protein: CSARAGGGIEAFF

V gene: TRBV28
CDR3 protein: CASSLPGTGAYEQYF

V gene: TRBV7-2
CDR3 protein: CASSFGTSGNTIYF

V gene: TRBV20-1
CDR3 protein: CSARAPRFWVEGTSGSFFQETQYF

V gene: TRBV5-4
CDR3 protein: CASSPLGTAGGAYEQYF

V gene: TRBV6-5
CDR3 protein: CASSYRRTKGAGNTIYF

V gene: TRBV6-1
CDR3 protein: CASTWGGVTTDTQYF

V gene: TRBV5-1
CDR3 protein: CASSHNLAGGPGELFF

V gene: TRBV20-1
CDR3 protein: CSAGAAGVGRTEAFF